The clone carrying this T cell receptor beta chain came up a few times. TCRdb re-called the RACE reads with MiXCR, one entry per CDR3 protein. The repertoire has 340,000 or so distinct CDR3 sequences, around 7% of them found once; the top ten carry about 8%. The CDR3 extends over 15 amino acids. Between the trimmed V and J ends, which lost 2 bases and 2 bases, there was a span of 13 bases. In germline, CDR1 is MNHEY, CDR2 SMNVEV (reference sequence). The sample originates from a study of human T cells and chemical hapten exposure. Noted time point: patch test 1, 2 weeks after DPC sensitization. Treatment in this sample: therapeutic diphenylcyclopropenone sensitization with weekly scalp DPC.

The TCR originated in a woman aged 18 to 35 with alopecia areata. Some clones in this sample may be carry-over from other donors' samples. Sequencing was performed on whole blood, taken in connection with sensitization to the hapten diphenylcyclopropenone (DPC). This chain links TRBV27 with TRBJ2-7; D unresolved. In DNA form, the CDR3 reads TGTGCCAGCAGTTTAGAGTTAGGCTTTCCCTACGAGCAGTACTTC. Its protein product is CASSLELGFPYEQYF.